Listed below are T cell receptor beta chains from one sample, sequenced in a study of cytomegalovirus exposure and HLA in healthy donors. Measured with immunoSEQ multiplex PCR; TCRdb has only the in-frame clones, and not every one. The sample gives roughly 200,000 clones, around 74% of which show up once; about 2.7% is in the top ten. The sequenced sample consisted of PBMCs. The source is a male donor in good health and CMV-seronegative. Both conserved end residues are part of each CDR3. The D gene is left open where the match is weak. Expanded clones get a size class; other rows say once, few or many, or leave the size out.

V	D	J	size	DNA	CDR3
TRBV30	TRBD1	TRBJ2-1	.	TGTGCCTGGAGTGTACAGGGGCACAATGAGCAGTTCTTC	CAWSVQGHNEQFF
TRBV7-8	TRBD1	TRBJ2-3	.	TGTGCCAGCATCAAAAGGGGGCAAGGAGATACGCAGTATTTT	CASIKRGQGDTQYF
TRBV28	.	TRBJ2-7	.	TGTGCCACCGGGGGACAGTCCCCCTACGAGCAGTACTTC	CATGGQSPYEQYF
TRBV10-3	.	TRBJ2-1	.	TGTGCCATCAGTGAGCGGGTGGTTGCCAATGAGCAGTTCTTC	CAISERVVANEQFF
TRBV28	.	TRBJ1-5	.	TGTGCCAGCAGTTTGAGTGGTTACAATCAGCCCCAGCATTTT	CASSLSGYNQPQHF
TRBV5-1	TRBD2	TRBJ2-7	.	TGCGCCAGCAGCCTTAGGCGGGGGGACGAGCAGTACTTC	CASSLRRGDEQYF
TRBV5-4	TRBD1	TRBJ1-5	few	TGTGCCAGCAGCTTGGCTGGGACAGGGATACAGCCCCAGCATTTT	CASSLAGTGIQPQHF
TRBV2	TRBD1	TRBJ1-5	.	TGTGCCAGCAGGGGTGACGGGACAGGAGACCATCAGCCCCAGCATTTT	CASRGDGTGDHQPQHF
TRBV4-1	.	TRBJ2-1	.	TGCGCCAGCAGCTTCGACAGATCCTACAATGAGCAGTTCTTC	CASSFDRSYNEQFF
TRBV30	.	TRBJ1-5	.	TGTGCCTGGAGTGGCAGGGCCAATCAGCCCCAGCATTTT	CAWSGRANQPQHF
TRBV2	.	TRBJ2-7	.	TGTGCCAGCAGTGAGCCATCTAGCGCGAGCTACGAGCAGTACTTC	CASSEPSSASYEQYF
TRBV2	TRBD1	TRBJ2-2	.	TGTGCCAGCAGAGGGACAGGGGGAACCGGGGAGCTGTTTTTT	CASRGTGGTGELFF
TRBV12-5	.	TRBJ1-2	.	TGTGCTAGTGGTTTGGAGGGGCGCGGCTACACCTTC	CASGLEGRGYTF
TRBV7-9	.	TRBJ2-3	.	TGTGCCAGCAGGCCGAGCGCCACAGATACGCAGTATTTT	CASRPSATDTQYF
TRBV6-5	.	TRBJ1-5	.	TGTGCCAGCAGCCCGGAGTTAGGGGGCAATCAGCCCCAGCATTTT	CASSPELGGNQPQHF
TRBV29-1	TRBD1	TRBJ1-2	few	TGCAGCGTAGGGGGCAGGGGTGTCTACACCTTC	CSVGGRGVYTF
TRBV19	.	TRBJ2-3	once	TGTGCCAGTAGTATAGCGACAGATACGCAGTATTTT	CASSIATDTQYF
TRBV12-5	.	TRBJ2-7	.	TGTGCTAGTGCCCCCGGGACAACCCACTACGAGCAGTACTTC	CASAPGTTHYEQYF
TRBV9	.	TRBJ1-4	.	TGTGCCAGCAGCCCTACCGCAGGGTATCTCGAAAAACTGTTTTTT	CASSPTAGYLEKLFF
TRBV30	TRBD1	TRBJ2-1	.	TGTGCCTGGAGTGGGACAGGGGGGAATGAGCAGTTCTTC	CAWSGTGGNEQFF
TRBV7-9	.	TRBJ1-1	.	TGTGCCAGCAGCGTCGAACAGGGTACTGAAGCTTTCTTT	CASSVEQGTEAFF
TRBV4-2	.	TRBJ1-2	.	TGTGCCAGCAGCCAAACCCCAGGGTCAGGGGCTGGCTACACCTTC	CASSQTPGSGAGYTF
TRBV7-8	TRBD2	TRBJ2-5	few	TGTGCCAGCAGCTTAGTGGGGTTGGGGAGGGGAGAGACCCAGTACTTC	CASSLVGLGRGETQYF
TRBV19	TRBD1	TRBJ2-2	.	TGTGCCAGTAGTCTGCCGGGACAGGGAGTCCCCGGGGAGCTGTTTTTT	CASSLPGQGVPGELFF